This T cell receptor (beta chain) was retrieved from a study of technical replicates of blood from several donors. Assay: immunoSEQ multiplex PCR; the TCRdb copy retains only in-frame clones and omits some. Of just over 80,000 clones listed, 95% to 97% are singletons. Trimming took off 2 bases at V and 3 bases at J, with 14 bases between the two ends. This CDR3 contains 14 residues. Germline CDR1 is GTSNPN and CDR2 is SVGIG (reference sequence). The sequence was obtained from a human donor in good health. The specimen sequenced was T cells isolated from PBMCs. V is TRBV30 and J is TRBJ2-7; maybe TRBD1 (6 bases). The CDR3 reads CAWSLGAGNYEQYF. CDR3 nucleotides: TGTGCCTGGAGTCTGGGGGCAGGGAACTACGAGCAGTACTTC.